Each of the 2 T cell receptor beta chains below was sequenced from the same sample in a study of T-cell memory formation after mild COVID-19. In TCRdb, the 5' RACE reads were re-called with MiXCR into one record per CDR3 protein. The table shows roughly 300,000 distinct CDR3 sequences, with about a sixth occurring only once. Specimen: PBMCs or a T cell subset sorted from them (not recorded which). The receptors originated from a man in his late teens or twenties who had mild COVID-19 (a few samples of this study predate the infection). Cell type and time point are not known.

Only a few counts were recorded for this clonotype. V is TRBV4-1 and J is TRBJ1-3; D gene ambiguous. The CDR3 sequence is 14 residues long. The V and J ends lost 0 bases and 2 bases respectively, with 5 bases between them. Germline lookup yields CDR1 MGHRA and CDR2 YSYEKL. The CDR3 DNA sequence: TGCGCCAGCAGCCAAGAGTCCGCTGGAAACACCATATATTTT. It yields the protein CASSQESAGNTIYF.

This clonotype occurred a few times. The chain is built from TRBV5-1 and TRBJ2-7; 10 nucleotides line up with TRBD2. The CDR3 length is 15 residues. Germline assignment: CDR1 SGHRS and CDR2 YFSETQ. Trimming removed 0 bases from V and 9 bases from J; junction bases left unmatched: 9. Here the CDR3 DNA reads TGCGCCAGCAGCTTGGCCTCGGGAGGACTAGCGGTGCAGTACGTC. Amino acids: CASSLASGGLAVQYV.